This TCR beta chain was identified in a study of early T cells in non-severe SARS-CoV-2 infection. Study summary: Bulk RNA isolated from unsorted whole blood underwent sequencing; chains were not paired.

This clonotype occurred many times. Its antigen is not identified. Individual cDNA molecules carried attached unique molecular identifiers. One entry per CDR3 protein results from TCRdb running MiXCR on the 5' RACE reads. The sample carries 65,000 to 75,000 distinct CDR3 sequences, 9.5% to 13% recorded once. CDR3 length: 14 amino acids. Trimming cost V 2 bases and J 7 bases, with 14 bases left between them. Looked up from germline, CDR1 is MNHEY and CDR2 is SVGAGI. Study conclusions and caveats: Reliance on VDJdb matching favored anti-spike CD8 responses; private and CD4 specificities were missed.

The genes are TRBV6-5 and TRBJ2-5; TRBD2 might be the D (5 bases). The receptor's source is an adult who was a healthcare worker with PCR-confirmed SARS-CoV-2 infection or an uninfected control (not recorded which). The sample taken for sequencing was whole blood. In DNA, the CDR3 is TGTGCCAGCAGTTACACCGGCCCAGGAGGGACCCAGTACTTC. As protein: CASSYTGPGGTQYF.